This T cell receptor beta chain was profiled in a study of blood T cell repertoires in COVID-19. As processed by the authors: The authors estimated nucleated cell counts from reference gene primer amplification. Some clones are missing from TCRdb's copy, which holds only in-frame ones; the method was immunoSEQ multiplex PCR. The V and J calls and clone size were taken over from that table, and D and trimming were inferred from the DNA. Of hundreds of thousands of clones listed, 70% to 90% are singletons. The CDR3 consists of 14 residues. Germline V gives CDR1 LGHDT, CDR2 YNNKEL (reference sequence). The ends lost 7 bases at V and 1 base at J; junction bases unmatched: 6.

Specimen: PBMCs or T cells enriched from blood (not recorded which). This TCR was sampled from a middle-aged woman with acute COVID-19. This rearrangement joins TRBV3-1 (or the pseudogene TRBV3-2) to TRBJ2-7; 8 nucleotides align to TRBD1. As DNA, the CDR3 is TGTGCCAGCAATCAGGACAGGGAATCCTACGAGCAGTACTTC. It is translated as CASNQDRESYEQYF.